These T cell receptor beta chains were read from a single sample in a study of T cells after yellow fever vaccination. Each CDR3 protein gets one entry after TCRdb re-called the 5' RACE reads with MiXCR. Of about 430,000 distinct CDR3 sequences listed, approximately 18% are singletons. The sequencing used PBMCs, collected before the yellow fever booster vaccination. These receptors originate from a man in his late teens or twenties who received the YFV17D yellow fever vaccine. Both conserved end residues are part of each CDR3. The D gene is left open where the match is weak. Some rows mark clone size as missing; the rest say once, few, many or name a class of expanded clone.

D: TRBD1
J: TRBJ1-5
size: .
V: TRBV27
DNA: TGTGCCAGCAGTTTACTGTCCGGGACAGTTTACAATCAGCCCCAGCATTTT
CDR3: CASSLLSGTVYNQPQHF

D: .
J: TRBJ2-7
size: few
V: TRBV20-1
DNA: TGCAGTGCAGAACACGAGCAGTACTTC
CDR3: CSAEHEQYF

D: .
J: TRBJ1-2
size: .
V: TRBV9
DNA: TGTGCCAGCAGCGTAGTTGGTGGGGTGAATGGCTACACCTTC
CDR3: CASSVVGGVNGYTF

D: .
J: TRBJ1-1
size: .
V: TRBV5-4
DNA: TGTGCCAGCAGCCGGGAGGGAGGGGGCACTGAAGCTTTCTTT
CDR3: CASSREGGGTEAFF

D: TRBD1
J: TRBJ2-5
size: few
V: TRBV20-1
DNA: TGCAGTGCAGGGGACAGGGGGGCAGAGACCCAGTACTTC
CDR3: CSAGDRGAETQYF

D: .
J: TRBJ1-1
size: .
V: TRBV12-3/TRBV12-4
DNA: TGTGCCAGCAGCCCTCAATGGGGTCTGAACACTGAAGCTTTCTTT
CDR3: CASSPQWGLNTEAFF

D: TRBD1
J: TRBJ1-3
size: .
V: TRBV7-2
DNA: TGTGCCAGCAGCTTATGGACAGGGACCTCTGGAAACACCATATATTTT
CDR3: CASSLWTGTSGNTIYF

D: TRBD2
J: TRBJ2-3
size: few
V: TRBV20-1
DNA: TGCAGTGCTAGTTCGCTAGCGGGGACCACAGATACGCAGTATTTT
CDR3: CSASSLAGTTDTQYF

D: TRBD2
J: TRBJ2-3
size: .
V: TRBV2
DNA: TGTGCCAGCAACCTAGCGGGACGCCGGAGCACAGATACGCAGTATTTT
CDR3: CASNLAGRRSTDTQYF

D: .
J: TRBJ2-6
size: .
V: TRBV6-6
DNA: TGTGCCAGCAGTTACACTCGACAGTCTCGAGGGGCCAACGTCCTGACTTTC
CDR3: CASSYTRQSRGANVLTF

D: .
J: TRBJ1-4
size: .
V: TRBV4-1
DNA: TGCGCCAGCAGCCAAGACAGCGGATTGGGGGAAAAACTGTTTTTT
CDR3: CASSQDSGLGEKLFF

D: .
J: TRBJ2-7
size: few
V: TRBV20-1
DNA: TGCAGTGCTTCCCGGGGGAACTACGAGCAGTACTTC
CDR3: CSASRGNYEQYF

D: TRBD1
J: TRBJ1-6
size: .
V: TRBV5-5
DNA: TGTGCCAGCAGCTTGGGATTGCCGGGACAGGGTCGATCACCCCTCCACTTT
CDR3: CASSLGLPGQGRSPLHF

D: .
J: TRBJ2-3
size: few
V: TRBV5-1
DNA: TGCGCCAGCAGCTTGACCACCAGGGAAGGTACGGATACGCAGTATTTT
CDR3: CASSLTTREGTDTQYF

D: .
J: TRBJ1-4
size: .
V: TRBV18
DNA: TGTGCCAGCTCACCTCCCAGTGCTGCAACTAATGAAAAACTGTTTTTT
CDR3: CASSPPSAATNEKLFF

D: .
J: TRBJ2-1
size: few
V: TRBV2
DNA: TGTGCCAGCAGAGTGGACTCGATCCCCAATGAGCAGTTCTTC
CDR3: CASRVDSIPNEQFF

D: .
J: TRBJ1-2
size: few
V: TRBV6-2/TRBV6-3
DNA: TGTGCCAGCAACCCGACAGCCCTCTATGGCTACACCTTC
CDR3: CASNPTALYGYTF

D: TRBD2
J: TRBJ2-7
size: few
V: TRBV9
DNA: TGTGCCAGCAGCGTAGCGACTAGCGGCTACGAGCAGTACTTC
CDR3: CASSVATSGYEQYF

D: .
J: TRBJ1-2
size: .
V: TRBV10-3
DNA: TGTGCCATCAGTGAGCCGGAAGCAAACTATGGCTACACCTTC
CDR3: CAISEPEANYGYTF

D: .
J: TRBJ1-3
size: .
V: TRBV5-1
DNA: TGCGCCAGCACCTGGGGTGGGCTGAGCTCTGGAAACACCATATATTTT
CDR3: CASTWGGLSSGNTIYF

D: .
J: TRBJ2-1
size: few
V: TRBV7-6
DNA: TGTGCCAGCAGCTTAGGGGGTATTGAGCAGTTCTTC
CDR3: CASSLGGIEQFF

D: .
J: TRBJ1-1
size: .
V: TRBV10-3
DNA: TGTGCCATCAGAGACGACAAGAACACTGAAGCTTTCTTT
CDR3: CAIRDDKNTEAFF

D: .
J: TRBJ1-1
size: .
V: TRBV6-5
DNA: TGTGCCAGCAGTTACTCGTGGGGGGACACTGAAGCTTTCTTT
CDR3: CASSYSWGDTEAFF

D: .
J: TRBJ2-7
size: .
V: TRBV7-3
DNA: TGTGCCAGCAGGGAGTCTGGGACGAGAGGCGGAGAGCAGTACTTC
CDR3: CASRESGTRGGEQYF

D: .
J: TRBJ1-2
size: .
V: TRBV4-3
DNA: TGCGCCAGCAGCCAAGATGGGGGGCGCGGCTATGGCTACACCTTC
CDR3: CASSQDGGRGYGYTF

D: .
J: TRBJ2-5
size: many
V: TRBV5-1
DNA: TGCGCCAGCAGCACCTCATACAGAGATGAGACCCAGTACTTC
CDR3: CASSTSYRDETQYF

D: .
J: TRBJ1-5
size: .
V: TRBV6-2/TRBV6-3
DNA: TGTGCCAGCAACAGACTGGGACAAGCATATCAGCCCCAGCATTTT
CDR3: CASNRLGQAYQPQHF

D: TRBD1
J: TRBJ2-7
size: few
V: TRBV20-1
DNA: TGCAGTGCAGAAGCTGGCAGACAGGGGGGTGACTACGAGCAGTACTTC
CDR3: CSAEAGRQGGDYEQYF

D: TRBD2
J: TRBJ2-1
size: few
V: TRBV5-1
DNA: TGCGCCAGCAGCGCGGCCGGGACTACCCTCGGTGAGCAGTTCTTC
CDR3: CASSAAGTTLGEQFF

D: TRBD1
J: TRBJ1-2
size: .
V: TRBV7-8
DNA: TGTGCCAGCAGCTCTCCACAGGGGGCTCAGACCTTC
CDR3: CASSSPQGAQTF

D: .
J: TRBJ1-3
size: few
V: TRBV10-3
DNA: TGTGCCATCTCCCCTGGAAACACCATATATTTT
CDR3: CAISPGNTIYF

D: TRBD1
J: TRBJ1-2
size: .
V: TRBV24-1
DNA: TGTGCCACCAGTGACCCGCAAGGGACAGGGGACGGCTACACCTTC
CDR3: CATSDPQGTGDGYTF

D: .
J: TRBJ2-5
size: few
V: TRBV9
DNA: TGTGCCAGCAGCGTAGCAGGTGGGGGAGAGACCCAGTACTTC
CDR3: CASSVAGGGETQYF

D: .
J: TRBJ2-7
size: .
V: TRBV2
DNA: TGTGCCAGCAGTGGCAATGCCGCCTACGAGCAGTACTTC
CDR3: CASSGNAAYEQYF

D: TRBD1
J: TRBJ1-4
size: .
V: TRBV4-1
DNA: TGCGCCAGCAGCCGTGGACAGGCTGCAACTAATGAAAAACTGTTTTTT
CDR3: CASSRGQAATNEKLFF

D: TRBD1
J: TRBJ1-2
size: many
V: TRBV20-1
DNA: TGCAGTGCTACGGGACAGGACTATGGCTACACCTTC
CDR3: CSATGQDYGYTF

D: .
J: TRBJ1-1
size: .
V: TRBV5-1
DNA: TGCGCCAGCAGCACAGGACAGTCGAACACTGAAGCTTTCTTT
CDR3: CASSTGQSNTEAFF

D: TRBD1
J: TRBJ2-5
size: few
V: TRBV10-3
DNA: TGTGCCATCAGTGAGAGTTCCGGCCAGTCTGACAGGGGTCAAGAGACCCAGTACTTC
CDR3: CAISESSGQSDRGQETQYF

D: TRBD1
J: TRBJ1-1
size: .
V: TRBV11-3
DNA: TGTGCCAGCAGCTCCAGGGGGCATACTGAAGCTTTCTTT
CDR3: CASSSRGHTEAFF

D: .
J: TRBJ1-2
size: few
V: TRBV6-1
DNA: TGTGCCAGTACGACAGGATTAAACTATGGCTACACCTTC
CDR3: CASTTGLNYGYTF

D: TRBD2
J: TRBJ2-1
size: few
V: TRBV7-3
DNA: TGTGCCAGCAGCTTAACTAGCGGGGTTGCTGAGCAGTTCTTC
CDR3: CASSLTSGVAEQFF

D: TRBD2
J: TRBJ2-5
size: few
V: TRBV6-5
DNA: TGTGCCAGCACTGGGGCGGGGGGACTTCAAGAGACCCAGTACTTC
CDR3: CASTGAGGLQETQYF

D: .
J: TRBJ2-3
size: .
V: TRBV4-3
DNA: TGCGCCAGCAGCCAAGCCGGAGGGCGGGGATCAGATACGCAGTATTTT
CDR3: CASSQAGGRGSDTQYF

D: TRBD1
J: TRBJ1-1
size: few
V: TRBV11-2
DNA: TGTGCCAGCAGCCAGGGGGGAGTTGAAGCTTTCTTT
CDR3: CASSQGGVEAFF